These T cell receptor beta chains were read from a single sample in a study of early T cells in non-severe SARS-CoV-2 infection. One entry per CDR3 protein results from TCRdb running MiXCR on the 5' RACE reads. The data show roughly 76,000 distinct CDR3 sequences, 9% to 15% seen once. Sequenced sample: whole blood. These receptors were collected from an adult who was a healthcare worker with PCR-confirmed SARS-CoV-2 infection or an uninfected control (not recorded which). Each CDR3 is given with its conserved first and last residue. A D gene is named only where the DNA matches it firmly. Some rows have no size entry. The others give once, few or many, or a class for an expanded clone.

D gene	J gene	V gene	clone size	CDR3 DNA	CDR3 protein
-	TRBJ1-2	TRBV29-1	many	TGCAGCGTTGATGGCTACACCTTC	CSVDGYTF
TRBD2	TRBJ2-3	TRBV9	-	TGTGCCAGCAGCCCCACCGGGACTAGCGGGAGTTCAGATACGCAGTATTTT	CASSPTGTSGSSDTQYF
TRBD1	TRBJ2-5	TRBV28	-	TGTGCCAGCAGGTCCGGGACAGGGGGCAGGGAGACCCAGTACTTC	CASRSGTGGRETQYF
-	TRBJ1-1	TRBV18	-	TGTGCCAGCTCACCAGAGACAACGGGCACTGAAGCTTTCTTT	CASSPETTGTEAFF
TRBD2	TRBJ2-3	TRBV9	-	TGTGCCAGCAGCGTGACTAGCGGGACCCGCACAGATACGCAGTATTTT	CASSVTSGTRTDTQYF
TRBD2	TRBJ2-3	TRBV28	-	TGTGCCAGCAGGACTAGCGGGAGGGCGGGGGATACGCAGTATTTT	CASRTSGRAGDTQYF
TRBD2	TRBJ2-5	TRBV27	-	TGTGCCAGCAGTTCAACCGCCGGGACTAGCTCGGAGACCCAGTACTTC	CASSSTAGTSSETQYF
-	TRBJ1-5	TRBV6-2/TRBV6-3	few	TGTGCCAGCAGTGGCTGGGCAGCTTATAGCAATCAGCCCCAGCATTTT	CASSGWAAYSNQPQHF
-	TRBJ1-1	TRBV12-3/TRBV12-4	-	TGTGCCAGCAGTTTCTGGTCCCTGAACACTGAAGCTTTCTTT	CASSFWSLNTEAFF
-	TRBJ2-7	TRBV7-9	-	TGTGCCAGCAGCCCCAGGGCCTTGGGATTGAGCGAGCAGTACTTC	CASSPRALGLSEQYF
TRBD2	TRBJ2-7	TRBV18	-	TGTGCCAGCTCACCAGCCGGGGGGAGCTCCTACGAGCAGTACTTC	CASSPAGGSSYEQYF
TRBD2	TRBJ2-1	TRBV20-1	-	TGCAGTGCTAGCCCTAGCGGGATAAATGAGCAGTTCTTC	CSASPSGINEQFF
-	TRBJ1-1	TRBV28	-	TGTGCCAGCAAGGGGGTCACTGAAGCTTTCTTT	CASKGVTEAFF
-	TRBJ2-5	TRBV7-9	many	TGTGCCAGCAGCTCCATCGGGGAGACCCAGTACTTC	CASSSIGETQYF
TRBD1	TRBJ1-1	TRBV28	-	TGTGCCAGCAGTTTAACAGGGGAAAGGACTGAAGCTTTCTTT	CASSLTGERTEAFF
-	TRBJ2-5	TRBV20-1	medium-sized	TGCGCTAGTGACAGTGACCAAGAGACCCAGTACTTC	CASDSDQETQYF
TRBD1	TRBJ2-1	TRBV6-1	-	TGTGCCAGCAGTACGTTGGACAGGAACAATGAGCAGTTCTTC	CASSTLDRNNEQFF
-	TRBJ2-7	TRBV15	many	TGTGCCACCAGCCCCCGGGGTAGCGGCTCCTACGAGCAGTACTTC	CATSPRGSGSYEQYF
-	TRBJ1-1	TRBV5-1	many	TGCGCCAGCAGCAACACAGGTACTAACACTGAAGCTTTCTTT	CASSNTGTNTEAFF
TRBD2	TRBJ2-1	TRBV5-5	-	TGTGCCAGCAGCTTGGTTCCGGGACTAGAGGTTGAGGAGCAGTTCTTC	CASSLVPGLEVEEQFF
TRBD1	TRBJ2-1	TRBV6-2/TRBV6-3	-	TGTGCCAGCAGTTACGCCCAAGGGGGCCGCCGGTATGAGCAGTTCTTC	CASSYAQGGRRYEQFF
TRBD1	TRBJ2-1	TRBV20-1	-	TGCAGTGCTAGGCAGGGGGTCTACAATGAGCAGTTCTTC	CSARQGVYNEQFF
TRBD2	TRBJ2-7	TRBV20-1	few	TGCAGTCATCAGCGGGGAATCTACGAGCAGTACTTC	CSHQRGIYEQYF
TRBD2	TRBJ2-1	TRBV20-1	few	TGCAGTGCTAGAGCCCCGGGGGGGGGAAGTGTTTTGGGCTCCTACAATGAGCAGTTCTTC	CSARAPGGGSVLGSYNEQFF
TRBD1	TRBJ2-7	TRBV2	-	TGTGCCAGCAGCCAGGGACAGGGGTTCCACGAGCAGTACTTC	CASSQGQGFHEQYF
-	TRBJ2-7	TRBV29-1	many	TGCAGCGTTGGGGGGACTTCTTCCTCCTACGAGCAGTACTTC	CSVGGTSSSYEQYF
-	TRBJ2-1	TRBV7-9	-	TGTGCCAGCAGCTTAGACTCTCGGCCCCCCTACAATGAGCAGTTCTTC	CASSLDSRPPYNEQFF
-	TRBJ1-6	TRBV15	many	TGTGCCACCAGCCCGTCAATAGGATCCTATAATTCACCCCTCCACTTT	CATSPSIGSYNSPLHF
-	TRBJ2-3	TRBV29-1	many	TGCAGCGTGCTTGGGGGGGCGGCTGGCCCAGATACGCAGTATTTT	CSVLGGAAGPDTQYF
TRBD2	TRBJ2-1	TRBV7-9	few	TGTGCCAGCAGCAGCGGGAATAGCGGCAAGGATGAGCAGTTCTTC	CASSSGNSGKDEQFF
TRBD1	TRBJ2-7	TRBV5-6	many	TGTGCCAGCAGCATCGGACAGGGGACCTCCTACGAGCAGTACTTC	CASSIGQGTSYEQYF
TRBD2	TRBJ2-7	TRBV15	many	TGTGCCACCAGCAGAGATTGGGCGGGAGCAACCTACGAGGAGCAGTACTTC	CATSRDWAGATYEEQYF
TRBD1	TRBJ2-1	TRBV4-2	many	TGTGCCAGCAGCCAACCTCAGGACAGGCTCGAAGCTTTGAAGTTCTTC	CASSQPQDRLEALKFF
TRBD1	TRBJ1-5	TRBV20-1	many	TGCAGTGCTAGAGGCGGGACAGCCAACAATCAGCCCCAGCATTTT	CSARGGTANNQPQHF
TRBD2	TRBJ2-1	TRBV29-1	-	TGCAGCGCATCAGCTAGCGGGAGCTATGAGCAGTTCTTC	CSASASGSYEQFF
-	TRBJ2-7	TRBV18	many	TGTGCCAGCTCACCGGATGGTAGAATAATGTACTTC	CASSPDGRIMYF
-	TRBJ2-1	TRBV28	many	TGTGCCAGCAGTTCACCGGGACCCAGCCCCAATGAGCAGTTCTTC	CASSSPGPSPNEQFF
-	TRBJ1-5	TRBV20-1	-	TGCAGTGCTAGAGAAGCAGAACGGCCCCAGCATTTT	CSAREAERPQHF
-	TRBJ2-1	TRBV27	few	TGTGCCAGCAGTTTGGGACTTTTCTCGTTCTTC	CASSLGLFSFF
TRBD2	TRBJ2-4	TRBV11-2	many	TGTGCCAGCAGCTTAGTAGCGGGAGGGTTAGACATTCAGTACTTC	CASSLVAGGLDIQYF
-	TRBJ1-1	TRBV28	few	TGTGCCAGCAGTAGACAGATTTCGAGGGTCACTGAAGCTTTCTTT	CASSRQISRVTEAFF
-	TRBJ1-5	TRBV3-1	few	TGTGCCAGCAGCCAAGGTTGGTCCAATCAGCCCCAGCATTTT	CASSQGWSNQPQHF
TRBD1	TRBJ2-7	TRBV20-1	many	TGCAGTGCCCCCCGACGGGACAGGCGGTCCTACGAGCAGTACTTC	CSAPRRDRRSYEQYF
-	TRBJ2-7	TRBV9	-	TGTGCCAGCAGCGTAGCCGATTACGACGAGCAGTACTTC	CASSVADYDEQYF
-	TRBJ2-1	TRBV20-1	-	TGCAGTGCTAGAGAATTTGGGAGCGAGAGCTCCTACAATGAGCAGTTCTTC	CSAREFGSESSYNEQFF